This is a list of T cell receptor beta chains from one sample in a study of beta chain features in type 1 diabetes. Assay: immunoSEQ multiplex PCR; the TCRdb copy retains only in-frame clones and omits some. The sample yields 200,000 to 300,000 clones, 25% to 30% seen once. The sequencing sample was made of central memory CD4+ T cells from blood. The receptors come from a man aged 30 to 45 in good health. The CDR3 runs from the conserved cysteine through the conserved F or W. A D gene is named only where the DNA matches it firmly. The listing skips clone size in some rows; elsewhere it reads once, few, many or a size class.

>few|.|TRBJ2-7|TRBV6-5|11
CASRQGGEQYF
>.|.|TRBJ2-3|TRBV5-6|17
CASSSLDGFGGTDTQYF
>.|.|TRBJ2-1|TRBV7-2|15
CASSLGRGIYNEQFF
>many|.|TRBJ2-7|TRBV29-1|12
CSVDRDGYEQYF
>.|.|TRBJ2-6|TRBV18|15
CASSPDHSGANVLTF
>.|TRBD1|TRBJ2-3|TRBV7-2|15
CASSLDRRFTDTQYF
>once|.|TRBJ2-1|TRBV7-2|15
CASSLGPYNGNEQFF
>.|.|TRBJ1-2|TRBV6-5|15
CASSYGSGRVYGYTF
>.|TRBD2|TRBJ2-1|TRBV18|16
CASSPPSSGNYNEQFF
>few|.|TRBJ1-1|TRBV30|15
CAWSVAGTMNTEAFF
>few|.|TRBJ1-2|TRBV30|13
CAWSVLAGRGYTF
>.|TRBD1|TRBJ2-3|TRBV30|11
CAWSRDRTQYF
>.|.|TRBJ2-7|TRBV6-5|13
CASTPGSLGEQYF
>few|TRBD2|TRBJ2-5|TRBV11-2|17
CASSSLQGLAGGETQYF
>few|.|TRBJ1-1|TRBV19|15
CASLPNGRMGTEAFF
>few|.|TRBJ1-2|TRBV30|13
CAWSVGSNYGYTF
>many|.|TRBJ2-6|TRBV19|17
CASSIGTTISGANVLTF